A selection of T cell receptor beta chains follows, all from one sample in a study of radiation and T cells in renal cell carcinoma. Produced via immunoSEQ multiplex PCR; TCRdb's table is partial and in-frame only. The sample records roughly 130,000 clones, more than 75% being singletons. The starting material was blood, obtained from a patient whose treatment included radiotherapy and nephrectomy. These receptors were obtained from a woman in her sixties or seventies with renal cell carcinoma. Each CDR3 is given with its conserved first and last residue. The D gene is left open where the match is weak. The size field is filled for only some rows; it gives once, few, many or a size class.

d_call j_call clone_size v_call cdr3_aa cdr3_nt
. TRBJ2-5 . TRBV11-2 CASSLAWGETQYF TGTGCCAGCAGCTTGGCTTGGGGCGAGACCCAGTACTTC
. TRBJ2-7 . TRBV6-4 CASSEGFGSYEQYF TGTGCCAGCAGTGAAGGGTTCGGCTCCTACGAGCAGTACTTC
. TRBJ2-3 . TRBV19 CASSMPGTDTQYF TGTGCCAGTAGTATGCCCGGCACAGATACGCAGTATTTT
. TRBJ1-2 . TRBV15 CATSRAPPDRYGYTF TGTGCCACCAGCAGAGCTCCCCCTGATCGCTATGGCTACACCTTC
TRBD2 TRBJ2-1 . TRBV29-1 CSTGTSRRGDEQFF TGCAGCACGGGGACTAGCAGGAGAGGGGATGAGCAGTTCTTC
. TRBJ1-2 few TRBV6-5 CASTMGGGGGYTF TGTGCCAGCACCATGGGAGGGGGAGGTGGCTACACCTTC
. TRBJ2-1 . TRBV7-5 CAKSSLDRGLDEQFF TGTGCCAAAAGCTCCTTGGACAGGGGGCTCGATGAGCAGTTCTTC
. TRBJ2-5 few TRBV29-1 CSVERGGETQYF TGCAGCGTTGAAAGAGGGGGTGAGACCCAGTACTTC
. TRBJ1-2 . TRBV5-8 CASSLNRAGYGYTF TGTGCCAGCAGCTTGAACAGAGCGGGCTATGGCTACACCTTC
TRBD1 TRBJ1-6 few TRBV6-6 CASKNGQGLNSPLHF TGTGCCAGCAAGAATGGACAGGGTCTAAATTCACCCCTCCACTTT
. TRBJ2-1 . TRBV30 CAWDSAGWLF TGTGCCTGGGATAGTGCGGGGTGGCTCTTC
. TRBJ1-1 . TRBV10-1 CASRGQINTEAFF TGCGCCAGCAGAGGACAGATCAACACTGAAGCTTTCTTT
. TRBJ1-3 . TRBV19 CASSPTGVSGNTIYF TGTGCCAGTAGTCCTACAGGCGTCTCTGGAAACACCATATATTTT
. TRBJ2-7 . TRBV7-2 CASSSRDKASYEQYF TGTGCCAGCAGCTCCCGGGACAAGGCTTCCTACGAGCAGTACTTC
TRBD2 TRBJ2-1 . TRBV19 CASSTPGTSNEQFF TGTGCCAGTAGTACCCCCGGGACTAGTAATGAGCAGTTCTTC
. TRBJ2-6 . TRBV5-8 CASSQGGLSGANVLTF TGTGCCAGCAGCCAGGGGGGGCTCTCTGGGGCCAACGTCCTGACTTTC